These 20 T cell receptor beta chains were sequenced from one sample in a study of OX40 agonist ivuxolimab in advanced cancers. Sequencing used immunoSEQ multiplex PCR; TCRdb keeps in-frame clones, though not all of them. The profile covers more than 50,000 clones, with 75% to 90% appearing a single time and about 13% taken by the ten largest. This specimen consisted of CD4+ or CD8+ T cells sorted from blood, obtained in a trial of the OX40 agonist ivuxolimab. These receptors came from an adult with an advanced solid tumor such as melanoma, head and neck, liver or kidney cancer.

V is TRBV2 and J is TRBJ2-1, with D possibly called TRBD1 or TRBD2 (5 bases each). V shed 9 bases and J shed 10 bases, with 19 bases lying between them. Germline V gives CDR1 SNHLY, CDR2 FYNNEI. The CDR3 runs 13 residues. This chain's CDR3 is CASPGRREGEQFF. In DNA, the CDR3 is TGTGCCAGTCCGGGACGACGGGAAGGGGAGCAGTTCTTC.

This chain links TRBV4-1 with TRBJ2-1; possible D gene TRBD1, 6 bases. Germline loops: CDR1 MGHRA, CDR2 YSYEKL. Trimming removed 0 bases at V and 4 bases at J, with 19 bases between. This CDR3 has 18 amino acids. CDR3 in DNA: TGCGCCAGCAGCCAAGATGAAGCGGACAGCGAGGGATACAATGAGCAGTTCTTC. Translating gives CASSQDEADSEGYNEQFF.

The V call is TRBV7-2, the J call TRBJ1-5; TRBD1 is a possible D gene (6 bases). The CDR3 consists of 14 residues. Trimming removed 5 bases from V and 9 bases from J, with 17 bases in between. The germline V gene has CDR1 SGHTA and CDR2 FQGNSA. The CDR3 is CASSEGGAIWPQHF. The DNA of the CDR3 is TGTGCCAGCAGCGAGGGGGGGGCGATCTGGCCCCAGCATTTT.

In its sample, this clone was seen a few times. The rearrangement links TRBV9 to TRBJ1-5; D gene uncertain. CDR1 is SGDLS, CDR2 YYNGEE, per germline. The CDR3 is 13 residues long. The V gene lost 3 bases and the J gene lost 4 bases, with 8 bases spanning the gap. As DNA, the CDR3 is TGTGCCAGCAGCGATCACGGGAATCAGCCCCAGCATTTT. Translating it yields CASSDHGNQPQHF.

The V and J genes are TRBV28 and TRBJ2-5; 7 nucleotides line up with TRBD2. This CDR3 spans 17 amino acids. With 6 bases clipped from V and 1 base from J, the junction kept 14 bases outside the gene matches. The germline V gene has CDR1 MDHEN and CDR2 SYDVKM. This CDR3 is CASRRGDGTTFQETQYF. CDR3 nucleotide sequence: TGTGCCAGCAGACGGGGGGACGGGACTACCTTCCAAGAGACCCAGTACTTC.

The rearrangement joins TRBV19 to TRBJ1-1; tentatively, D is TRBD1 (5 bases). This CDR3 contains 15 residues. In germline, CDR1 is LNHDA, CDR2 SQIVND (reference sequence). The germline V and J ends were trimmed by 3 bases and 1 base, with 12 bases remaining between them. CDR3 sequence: CASSIAARANTEAFF. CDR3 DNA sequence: TGTGCCAGTAGTATCGCCGCCAGGGCGAACACTGAAGCTTTCTTT.

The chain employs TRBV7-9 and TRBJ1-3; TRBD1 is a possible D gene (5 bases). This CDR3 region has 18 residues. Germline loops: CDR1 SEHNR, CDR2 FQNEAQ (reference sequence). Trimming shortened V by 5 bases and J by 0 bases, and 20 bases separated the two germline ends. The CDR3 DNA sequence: TGTGCCAGCAGCGGCATTGTTCCCCCAGGGTTCTCTGGAAACACCATATATTTT. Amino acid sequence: CASSGIVPPGFSGNTIYF.

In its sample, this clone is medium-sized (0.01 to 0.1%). The CDR3 region is CASSLAMGTSYNEQFF. CDR3 coding DNA: TGTGCCAGCAGCTTAGCTATGGGGACGTCCTACAATGAGCAGTTCTTC. The chain links TRBV11-2 to TRBJ2-1; D is tentatively TRBD1 or TRBD2 (5 bases each). The V gene lost 1 base and the J gene lost 1 base, with 11 bases spanning the gap. The CDR3 covers 16 residues. Germline V gene sequence: CDR1 SGHAT, CDR2 FQNNGV.

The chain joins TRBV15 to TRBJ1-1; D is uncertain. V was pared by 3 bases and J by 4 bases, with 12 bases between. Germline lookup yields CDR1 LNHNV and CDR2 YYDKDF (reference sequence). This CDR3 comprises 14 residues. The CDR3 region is CATSSDLYSTEAFF. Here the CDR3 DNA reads TGTGCCACCAGCAGCGACCTTTACAGCACTGAAGCTTTCTTT.

The CDR3 region is CASSLRGSGREREQYF. The CDR3 coding sequence is TGTGCCAGCAGCCTAAGAGGCTCGGGCAGGGAACGCGAGCAGTACTTC. The rearrangement uses TRBV13 and TRBJ2-7, with D maybe TRBD1 (5 bases). The length of the CDR3 is 16 residues. Germline loops: CDR1 PRHDT, CDR2 FYEKMQ (reference sequence). Trimming removed 5 bases at V and 6 bases at J, with 23 bases between.

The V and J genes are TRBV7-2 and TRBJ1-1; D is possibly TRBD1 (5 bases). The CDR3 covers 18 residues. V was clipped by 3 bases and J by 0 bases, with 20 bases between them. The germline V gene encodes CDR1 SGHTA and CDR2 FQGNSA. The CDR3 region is CASSFYRDSLGMNTEAFF. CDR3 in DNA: TGTGCCAGCAGCTTCTACCGGGACTCTCTAGGCATGAACACTGAAGCTTTCTTT.

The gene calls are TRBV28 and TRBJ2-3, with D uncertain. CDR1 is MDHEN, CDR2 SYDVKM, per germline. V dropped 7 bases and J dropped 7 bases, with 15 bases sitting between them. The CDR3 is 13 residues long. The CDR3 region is CASTIGLSNTQYF. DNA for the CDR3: TGTGCCAGCACCATAGGGCTATCGAATACGCAGTATTTT.

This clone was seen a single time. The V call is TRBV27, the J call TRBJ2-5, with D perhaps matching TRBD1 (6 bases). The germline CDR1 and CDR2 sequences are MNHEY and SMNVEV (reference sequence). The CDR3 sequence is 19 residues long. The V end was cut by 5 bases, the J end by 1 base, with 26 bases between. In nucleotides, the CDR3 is TGTGCCAGCAGTACACAACCGCCCCGAATGGACAGTCTCCAAGAGACCCAGTACTTC. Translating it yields CASSTQPPRMDSLQETQYF.

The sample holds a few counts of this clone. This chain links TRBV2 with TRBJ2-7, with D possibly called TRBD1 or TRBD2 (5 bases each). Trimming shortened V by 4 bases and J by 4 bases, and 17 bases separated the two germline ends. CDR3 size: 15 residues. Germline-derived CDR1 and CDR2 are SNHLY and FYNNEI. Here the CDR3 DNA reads TGTGCCAGCAGTGCGCTCCCGGGACGATTTTACGAGCAGTACTTC. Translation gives CASSALPGRFYEQYF.

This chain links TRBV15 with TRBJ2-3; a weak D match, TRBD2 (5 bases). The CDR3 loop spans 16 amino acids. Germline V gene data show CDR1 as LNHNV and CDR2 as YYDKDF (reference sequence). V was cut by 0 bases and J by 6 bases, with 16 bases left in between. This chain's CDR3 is CATSRDSEGPRDTQYF. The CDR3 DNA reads TGTGCCACCAGCAGAGATAGTGAGGGCCCGAGGGATACGCAGTATTTT.

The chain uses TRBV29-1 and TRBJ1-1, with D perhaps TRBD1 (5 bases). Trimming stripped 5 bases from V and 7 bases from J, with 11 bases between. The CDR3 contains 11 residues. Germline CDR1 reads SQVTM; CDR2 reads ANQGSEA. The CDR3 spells CSVSMGLEAFF. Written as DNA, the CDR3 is TGCAGCGTTTCTATGGGACTTGAAGCTTTCTTT.

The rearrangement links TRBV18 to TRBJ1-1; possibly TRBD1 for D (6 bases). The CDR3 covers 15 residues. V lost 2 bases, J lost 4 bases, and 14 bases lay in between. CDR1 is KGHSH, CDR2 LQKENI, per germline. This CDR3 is CASSPRNRDFTEAFF. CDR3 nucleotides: TGTGCCAGCTCACCAAGGAACAGGGATTTCACTGAAGCTTTCTTT.

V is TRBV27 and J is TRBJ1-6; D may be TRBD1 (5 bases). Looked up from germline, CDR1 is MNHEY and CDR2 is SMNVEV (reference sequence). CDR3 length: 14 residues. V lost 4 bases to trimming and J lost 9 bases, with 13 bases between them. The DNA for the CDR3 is TGTGCCAGCAGTTCTGACAGTGCCTTTTCACCCCTCCACTTT. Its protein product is CASSSDSAFSPLHF.

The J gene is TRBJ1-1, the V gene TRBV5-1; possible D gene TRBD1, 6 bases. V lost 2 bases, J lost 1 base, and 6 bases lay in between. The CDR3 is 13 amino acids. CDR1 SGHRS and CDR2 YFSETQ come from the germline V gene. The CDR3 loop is CASSFRGNTEAFF. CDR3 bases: TGCGCCAGCAGCTTCAGGGGGAACACTGAAGCTTTCTTT.

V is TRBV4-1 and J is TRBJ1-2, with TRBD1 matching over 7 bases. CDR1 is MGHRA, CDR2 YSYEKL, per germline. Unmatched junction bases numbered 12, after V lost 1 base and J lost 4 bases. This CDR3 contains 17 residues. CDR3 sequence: CASSQVPQQGGLYGYTF. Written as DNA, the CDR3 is TGCGCCAGCAGCCAAGTACCGCAGCAGGGGGGGCTCTATGGCTACACCTTC.